This T cell receptor (beta chain) was recorded in a study of T cells in Graves' hyperthyroidism and ophthalmopathy. TCR beta CDR3 region amplification was performed from RNA transcripts. First-round RT-PCR targeting the TCR CDR3 was performed with the HTBI primer set. MiXCR was run by TCRdb on the multiplex PCR reads, yielding one entry per CDR3 protein. The repertoire holds about 380,000 distinct CDR3 sequences, with over 11% as singletons. V was trimmed by 5 bases and J by 3 bases, leaving 14 bases between them. This CDR3 region has 14 residues. Germline values: CDR1 SEHNR, CDR2 FQNEAQ (reference sequence). This clonotype was counted at least ten times. Fresh peripheral blood, around 10 ml of it, supplied the PBMCs.

The sequencing sample was made of blood. The sequence was obtained from a woman aged 55-70 years with Graves' hyperthyroidism. The V gene is TRBV7-9, the J gene TRBJ2-7; maybe TRBD2 (5 bases). Here the CDR3 reads CASSTPRAGYEQYF. Here the CDR3 DNA reads TGTGCCAGCAGCACGCCTCGCGCGGGCTACGAGCAGTACTTC.